In this sample, the clone carrying this T cell receptor beta chain turned up a few times. Its antigen is not known. The ends lost 6 bases at V and 0 bases at J; junction bases unmatched: 10. The length of the CDR3 is 19 residues. Germline CDR1 and CDR2: SGHAT and FQNNGV. This specimen comes from a study of response to subunit inactivated influenza vaccine. Study observations and caveats: Only a handful of new T cells, the authors suggested, are recruited with each seasonal influenza vaccination.

TCRdb recomputed calls from the RT-PCR reads with MiXCR, one row per CDR3 protein. The table shows about 780,000 distinct CDR3 sequences, with approximately 17% occurring only once. The TCR originated in a man over 45 who received an inactivated influenza vaccine. Here the sequenced sample was PBMCs from blood, taken more than 4 days after vaccination. V is TRBV11-2 and J is TRBJ2-1; 14 bases align to TRBD2. CDR3 sequence (DNA): TGTGCCAGCAGTCGAACCGGGACTAGCGGGAGAAGCTCCTACAATGAGCAGTTCTTC. Its protein product is CASSRTGTSGRSSYNEQFF. The full variable domain, in which reference TRBV11-2 and TRBJ2-1 provide the parts outside the CDR3, is EAGVAQSPRYKIIEKRQSVAFWCNPISGHATLYWYQQILGQGPKLLIQFQNNGVVDDSQLPKDRFSAERLKGVDSTLKIQPAKLEDSAVYLCASSRTGTSGRSSYNEQFFGPGTRLTVL.